One and the same sample provided the 5 T cell receptor beta chains below, sequenced in a study of Graves' ophthalmopathy and Graves' hyperthyroidism. Transcripts of RNA were the source for amplifying TCR beta CDR3 regions. First-round RT-PCR employed HTBI primers, with a second-round multiplex PCR after it. MiXCR, applied by TCRdb to the multiplex PCR reads, yields one record per CDR3 protein. The sample yields around 1,000,000 distinct CDR3 sequences, about two fifths seen once. The sample taken for sequencing was peripheral blood or thyroid tissue (not recorded which). These receptors came from an adult man with Graves' hyperthyroidism.

This rearrangement joins TRBV7-2 to TRBJ2-3; D is unclear. V dropped 8 bases and J dropped 2 bases, with 8 bases sitting between them. The CDR3 length is 12 residues. Germline V gene sequence: CDR1 SGHTA, CDR2 FQGNSA. The CDR3 spells CASGPDTDTQYF. The CDR3 DNA sequence: TGTGCCAGCGGCCCCGACACAGATACGCAGTATTTT.

There are a few counts of this clonotype. One end of the junction is discordant with germline, which a read error may explain. The V and J genes are TRBV10-3 and TRBJ2-7; 8 positions match TRBD1. Germline CDR1 is ENHRY and CDR2 is SYGVKD. This CDR3 contains 15 residues. The CDR3 protein is CASSLGQDLPTEQYF. The CDR3 DNA sequence: TGTGCCAGCAGTTTGGGACAGGACCTACCCACGGAGCAGTACTTC.

The genes are TRBV10-3 and TRBJ1-5, with 8 nucleotides matching TRBD1. The CDR3 length is 18 residues. CDR1 and CDR2 (germline): ENHRY, SYGVKD. V was clipped by 2 bases and J by 7 bases; unmatched bases: 16. The CDR3 DNA follows: TGTGCCATCAGTGAGAACTTAGGGCAGGGGGCTTCCTACCAGCCCCAGCATTTT. This encodes CAISENLGQGASYQPQHF.

The V call is TRBV5-6, the J call TRBJ2-7, with D maybe TRBD2 (6 bases). The CDR3 extends over 15 amino acids. Per the germline V gene, CDR1 is SGHDT and CDR2 is YYEEEE. Trimming pared 5 bases from V and 2 bases from J, leaving 17 bases between. The CDR3 here is CASRGAGTSPYEQYF. CDR3 coding DNA: TGTGCCAGCAGGGGAGCCGGGACTTCCCCCTACGAGCAGTACTTC. Combining the CDR3 with reference TRBV5-6 and TRBJ2-7 gives the whole variable domain DAGVTQSPTHLIKTRGQQVTLRCSPKSGHDTVSWYQQALGQGPQFIFQYYEEEERQRGNFPDRFSGHQFPNYSSELNVNALLLGDSALYLCASRGAGTSPYEQYFGPGTRLTVT.

The chain has TRBV5-5 and TRBJ2-7; no definite D call. This CDR3 is 16 amino acids long. CDR1 and CDR2 from the germline V gene are SGHKS and YYEKEE (reference sequence). V lost 1 base to trimming and J lost 5 bases, with 19 bases between them. CDR3 nucleotide sequence: TGTGCCAGCAGCTTGATAGAGGCCTCTCGGGCCCACGAGCAGTACTTC. Amino acids: CASSLIEASRAHEQYF.